Below, 12 T cell receptor beta chains from the same sample are listed, as sequenced in a study of identical twins (TCRdb year 2016). Libraries were prepared through 5' RACE. The sequencer listed for this sample is Illumina HiSeq 2000. The public reads were run again by TCRdb, first through fastp at Q25 and then through MiXCR, and only productive beta chains were kept. Each entry is one CDR3 protein sequence, shown with its most common DNA and genes. The sample table lists 450,000 or so distinct CDR3 sequences, more than 13% of them with a count of one. The ten largest clones represent about 1% of the sample. The same sample was also studied in work on yellow fever vaccine responses in identical twins.

The sequencing input was CD4+ T cells sorted from blood. Source of these receptors: a woman aged 18 to 35 in good health.

This clonotype has ten or more counts. J is TRBJ2-7 and V is TRBV4-2, with D tentatively TRBD1 or TRBD2 (5 bases each). V dropped 4 bases and J dropped 2 bases, with 12 bases sitting between them. In germline, CDR1 is LGHNA, CDR2 YNFKEQ. The CDR3 extends over 14 amino acids. CDR3 sequence: CASSRDRLTYEQYF. The CDR3 nucleotides are TGTGCCAGCAGCCGGGACCGCCTTACCTACGAGCAGTACTTC.

The chain uses TRBV7-2 and TRBJ2-1, with D perhaps matching TRBD2 (5 bases). Germline V gene data show CDR1 as SGHTA and CDR2 as FQGNSA. The CDR3 extends over 14 amino acids. The germline V and J ends were trimmed by 6 bases and 2 bases, with 11 bases remaining between them. CDR3 sequence: CASRPGNPYNEQFF. CDR3 DNA: TGTGCCAGCAGGCCGGGGAATCCCTACAATGAGCAGTTCTTC.

The chain uses TRBV6-2 or TRBV6-3 and TRBJ2-7; D might be TRBD2 (5 bases). V dropped 6 bases and J dropped 6 bases, with 9 bases sitting between them. The germline V gene has CDR1 MNHEY and CDR2 SVGEGT. This CDR3 has 11 residues. CDR3 loop: CASSGMGEQYF. In DNA, the CDR3 is TGTGCCAGCAGCGGGATGGGCGAGCAGTACTTC.

The chain couples TRBV20-1 to TRBJ2-3; 7 nucleotides match TRBD1. V shed 6 bases, J shed 9 bases, and the junction held 15 bases outside the gene matches. The germline V gene encodes CDR1 DFQATT and CDR2 SNEGSKA (reference sequence). The CDR3 consists of 14 residues. CDR3 sequence reads: CSAIRTGGRGTQYF. CDR3 sequence (DNA): TGCAGTGCAATCCGGACAGGAGGCAGGGGGACGCAGTATTTT.

This chain uses TRBV4-3 with TRBJ2-1; D is possibly TRBD2 (6 bases). Germline CDR1 and CDR2: LGHNA and YSLEER. There are 16 residues in the CDR3. The germline V and J ends were trimmed by 3 bases and 7 bases, with 19 bases remaining between them. The CDR3 reads CASSQDPGLGPNEQFF. The CDR3 nucleotides read TGCGCCAGCAGCCAGGACCCGGGACTGGGCCCAAATGAGCAGTTCTTC.

The V gene is TRBV12-3 or TRBV12-4, the J gene TRBJ1-2; 7 bases are a match to TRBD1. After removal of 6 bases from V and 2 bases from J, the junction contained 6 bases not matched to a gene. The CDR3 spans 14 residues. CDR3 bases: TGTGCCAGCAGGCCGACAGGGATAAACTATGGCTACACCTTC. Encoded protein: CASRPTGINYGYTF.

This clonotype was seen only a few times. The chain carries TRBV2 and TRBJ2-7; TRBD2 aligns across 11 bases. Unmatched junction bases numbered 4, after V lost 6 bases and J lost 12 bases. This CDR3 is built from 11 residues. Germline CDR1 is SNHLY and CDR2 is FYNNEI. The CDR3 spells CASRLAGDTYF. The CDR3 DNA follows: TGTGCCAGCAGACTAGCGGGAGATACGTACTTC.

This chain connects TRBV4-2 to TRBJ2-7, with D perhaps matching TRBD2 (6 bases). The CDR3 runs to 15 residues. V was shortened by 0 bases and J by 2 bases, with 11 bases between the two germline ends. Germline values: CDR1 LGHNA, CDR2 YNFKEQ. The CDR3: CASSQDASEAYEQYF. In DNA form, the CDR3 reads TGTGCCAGCAGCCAAGATGCTAGCGAGGCCTACGAGCAGTACTTC.

This chain joins TRBV9 and TRBJ2-5; TRBD1 matches at 8 bases. Per germline, CDR1 SGDLS and CDR2 YYNGEE. Trimming at V came to 4 bases and at J to 6 bases, leaving 8 bases not matched to a gene. The CDR3 loop spans 14 amino acids. The DNA of the CDR3 is TGTGCCAGCAGCAAAAGCACAGGGGGTCAGACCCAGTACTTC. Translating it yields CASSKSTGGQTQYF.

This chain uses TRBV3-1 with TRBJ1-2; D is perhaps TRBD1 (5 bases). V lost 4 bases, J lost 3 bases, and 15 bases lay in between. The CDR3 runs to 15 residues. CDR1 is LGHDT, CDR2 YNNKEL, per germline (reference sequence). CDR3 loop: CASSPRTTGDYGYTF. CDR3 sequence (DNA): TGTGCCAGCAGCCCCCGGACAACCGGGGACTATGGCTACACCTTC.

This chain uses TRBV27 with TRBJ2-4, with 8 bases identical to TRBD1. V was clipped by 1 base and J by 6 bases; unmatched bases: 2. The CDR3 length is 14 residues. The V gene's germline CDR1 is MNHEY and CDR2 SMNVEV (reference sequence). The CDR3 DNA is TGTGCCAGCAGTTTATTGGGGACAGGAAACATTCAGTACTTC. This encodes CASSLLGTGNIQYF.

Ten or more counts support this clonotype. The chain couples TRBV7-9 to TRBJ2-3; TRBD1 agrees at 7 bases. Germline assignment: CDR1 SEHNR and CDR2 FQNEAQ (reference sequence). V lost 3 bases to trimming and J lost 4 bases; unmatched junction nucleotides: 4. The CDR3 is 14 amino acids. The CDR3 loop reads CASSFRQGSDTQYF. The CDR3 nucleotides read TGTGCCAGCAGCTTCAGACAGGGTTCAGATACGCAGTATTTT.